This TCR beta chain comes out of a study of T cells in Graves' hyperthyroidism and ophthalmopathy (dated by TCRdb to the late 2010s). For the study in its entirety: Peripheral blood samples were taken at the time of initial diagnosis, prior to any treatment. A discovery cohort of roughly 100 patients, 43 with Graves' ophthalmopathy and 55 to 60 with stable Graves' hyperthyroidism, was used to find distinguishing TCR V-J signatures. Prospective prediction of ophthalmopathy was tested in an independent validation cohort consisting of 18 to 20 hyperthyroidism patients and some 17 patients who later progressed to ophthalmopathy. For training and testing, the 110 or so patients in the discovery cohort were randomly divided in a 7:3 ratio. In about 6 Graves' hyperthyroidism patients, the study also compared T-cell repertoires from thyroid tissue with T-cell repertoires from blood. Once sampling was done, hyperthyroidism patients were given methimazole at a starting dose of 30 mg daily, whereas ophthalmopathy patients were given high-dose intravenous methylprednisolone. TCR Vbeta CDR3 sequencing of 120 to 150 peripheral blood samples (fewer than 45 ophthalmopathy, roughly 72 hyperthyroidism and around 17 progressor patients) is reported in the paper. The study at large found these results: Most expanded thyroid clonotypes (frequency above 0.001) were also detected in blood, a finding suggesting that blood repertoires may reflect thyroid immune responses. In validation, the model predicted progression to ophthalmopathy a median of roughly 6.1 months before onset, with approximately 68% sensitivity and around 76% specificity. Sample size was not statistically predetermined, and investigators were not blinded to group allocation. A 13 V-J signature model separated ophthalmopathy from stable hyperthyroidism, with approximately 86% sensitivity and 81% to 82% specificity in cross-validation and 80%/75% in testing.

The germline V gene specifies KGHDR as CDR1 and SFDVKD as CDR2. At the junction V is shortened by 9 bases and J by 6 bases, with 11 bases in between. The CDR3 numbers 12 residues from cysteine through phenylalanine. Just CDR3 DNA is preserved here, 36 bases in frame from base 1. Amplification of TCR beta CDR3 regions was carried out from RNA transcripts. The first round of RT-PCR for the TCR CDR3 was performed with the HTBI primer set and the Qiagen OneStep RT-PCR kit. Libraries were constructed in a second round of multiplex PCR, after which size selection and purification were carried out. Sequencing of the libraries was done on an Illumina HiSeq2000 using paired-end 100 bp reads. On the authors' methods: Raw data were processed with SOAPnuke, discarding reads with adapters, uncalled bases, mean Phred below 15, or no exact constant-primer or identifier match. COPE v1.2.5 was used to merge the high-quality paired reads, and each unique nucleotide sequence was defined as a clonotype. Clonotypes were aligned to IMGT TRBV, TRBD and TRBJ reference segments using MiTCR v1.1. Only V-J combinations with frequency above 0.0001, covering 98% to 99.2% of repertoires, were analysed. A TCS score was defined as the ratio between F50 (clonal expansion) and ExV (chaos), using BLOSUM62-based TCRdist between CDR3 peptides within each V-J. Welch's t-statistics and random forest reduced 450 to 600 V-J features to 13, which were used in a naive Bayes classifier (R e1071). TCRdb reran the public reads through fastp at Q25 and MiXCR, keeping productive beta chains. Every CDR3 protein is listed once, alongside the most common genes and DNA of its rows. None of the V and J calls come from the authors' own analysis; TCRdb made them. The table for this sample lists about 200,000 distinct CDR3 sequences; around 17% of them were counted only once. The ten largest clones capture more than 50% of the sample.

This clonotype was picked up many times. There is no known antigen for this receptor. No base qualities exist here, and no much larger clone lies one base off it. Stable Graves' hyperthyroidism was defined as no progression to ophthalmopathy during 18 months of follow-up. The hyperthyroidism patients were between 18 and 65 years old and newly diagnosed, with a disease duration of less than 2 months. Any patient with an uncontrolled infection, another autoimmune disease, pregnancy or lactation was excluded. Diagnoses were based on clinical symptoms, serum thyroxine and TRAb, thyroid ultrasound and orbital computed tomography. PBMCs were separated from under 11 ml of fresh peripheral blood using Ficoll-Paque density gradient centrifugation. Trizol reagent was used to extract total RNA, and RNA quality was then checked on an Agilent 2100 Bioanalyzer.

This TCR was recovered from a woman aged 45-60 years with Graves' hyperthyroidism. Sequencing was carried out using blood. The chain is assembled from TRBV24-1 and TRBJ2-1; TRBD2 is a weak D gene call, 5 bases matching. The nucleotide sequence is TGTGCCACCGGGAGACGAGCCAATGAGCAGTTCTTC. Its product reads: CATGRRANEQFF.